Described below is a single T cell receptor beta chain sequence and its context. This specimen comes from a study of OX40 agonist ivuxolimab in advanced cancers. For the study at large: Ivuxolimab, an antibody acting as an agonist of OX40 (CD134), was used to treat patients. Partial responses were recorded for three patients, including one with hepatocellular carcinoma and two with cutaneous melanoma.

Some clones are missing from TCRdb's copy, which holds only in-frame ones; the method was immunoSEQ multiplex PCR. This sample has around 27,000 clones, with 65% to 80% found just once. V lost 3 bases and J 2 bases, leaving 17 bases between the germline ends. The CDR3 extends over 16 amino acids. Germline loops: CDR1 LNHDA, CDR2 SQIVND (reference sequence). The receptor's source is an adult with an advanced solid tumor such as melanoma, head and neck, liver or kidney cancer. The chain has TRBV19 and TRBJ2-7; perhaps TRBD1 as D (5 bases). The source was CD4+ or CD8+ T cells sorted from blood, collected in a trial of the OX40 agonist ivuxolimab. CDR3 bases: TGTGCCAGTAGTATGAATCCCGAGACCAGGGCCTACGAGCAGTACTTC. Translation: CASSMNPETRAYEQYF.